These T cell receptor beta chains were read from a single sample in a study of T-cell reconstitution after alpha-beta-depleted transplantation in children. TCRdb analysed the PCR reads with MiXCR anew, one entry per CDR3 protein. The sample has fewer than 750,000 distinct CDR3 sequences, more than 20% seen once; the top ten hold about 35%. Specimen: PBMCs, collected before TCRalphabeta/CD19-depleted stem cell transplant. Receptors originate from a boy under three years old with Wiskott-Aldrich syndrome, due to receive a stem cell transplant. Each CDR3 is given with its conserved first and last residue. The D gene is left open where the match is weak. Some rows have no size entry. The others give once, few or many, or a class for an expanded clone.

V gene	clone size	J gene	D gene	CDR3 protein	CDR3 DNA
TRBV9	few	TRBJ2-7	-	CASSPFREGTGKYEQYF	TGTGCCAGCAGCCCATTCAGAGAGGGAACAGGAAAGTACGAGCAGTACTTC
TRBV20-1	few	TRBJ2-1	TRBD2	CSARDRLAGNEQFF	TGCAGTGCTAGAGATCGCCTAGCGGGCAATGAGCAGTTCTTC
TRBV12-5	-	TRBJ2-5	TRBD2	CASGLRSGRVETQYF	TGTGCTAGTGGTTTGAGGAGCGGGAGGGTGGAGACCCAGTACTTC
TRBV20-1	few	TRBJ2-3	-	CSASVGSVQDTQYF	TGCAGTGCTAGTGTGGGGAGCGTGCAAGATACGCAGTATTTT
TRBV29-1	-	TRBJ2-3	-	CSAGVVATDTQYF	TGCAGCGCCGGCGTAGTAGCCACAGATACGCAGTATTTT
TRBV20-1	-	TRBJ2-3	-	CSARHGQRGDTQYF	TGCAGTGCTAGACACGGACAGAGGGGAGATACGCAGTATTTT
TRBV5-1	few	TRBJ2-1	TRBD2	CASSLSSGRRNEQFF	TGCGCCAGCAGCTTGTCCAGCGGGAGGCGAAATGAGCAGTTCTTC
TRBV9	few	TRBJ2-3	TRBD2	CASSYRGGSTTDTQYF	TGTGCCAGCAGCTACCGGGGGGGGAGCACTACAGATACGCAGTATTTT
TRBV20-1	-	TRBJ2-7	TRBD1	CSTRTGLGEQYF	TGCAGTACCCGGACAGGATTGGGCGAGCAGTACTTC
TRBV7-3	-	TRBJ2-1	TRBD2	CASSAGLAGVRGQFF	TGTGCCAGCAGCGCCGGACTAGCGGGAGTCCGGGGGCAGTTCTTC
TRBV19	-	TRBJ2-7	-	CASSITASVANEQYF	TGTGCCAGTAGTATAACCGCTAGCGTCGCCAACGAGCAGTACTTC
TRBV29-1	-	TRBJ1-1	-	CSVRTDSNTEAFF	TGCAGCGTCCGGACGGACTCGAACACTGAAGCTTTCTTT
TRBV5-1	few	TRBJ2-3	-	CASSKEGPTDTQYF	TGCGCCAGCAGCAAGGAGGGCCCTACAGATACGCAGTATTTT
TRBV12-3/TRBV12-4	-	TRBJ2-7	-	CASSPLGRISYEQYF	TGTGCCAGCAGCCCCCTAGGGCGGATCTCCTACGAGCAGTACTTC
TRBV20-1	few	TRBJ1-5	-	CSARVNQISNQPQHF	TGCAGTGCTAGAGTCAACCAGATTAGCAATCAGCCCCAGCATTTT
TRBV7-9	-	TRBJ2-5	-	CASSSVPGVQIQETQYF	TGTGCCAGCAGCTCCGTACCGGGCGTGCAGATTCAAGAGACCCAGTACTTC
TRBV5-1	many	TRBJ2-1	-	CASSLNRYNEQFF	TGCGCCAGCAGCTTGAACAGGTACAATGAGCAGTTCTTC
TRBV18	-	TRBJ2-7	TRBD2	CASAGLAGAQEQYF	TGTGCCAGCGCCGGACTAGCGGGAGCCCAGGAGCAGTACTTC
TRBV18	-	TRBJ2-3	-	CASSPTTSTDTQYF	TGTGCCAGCTCACCGACAACTAGCACAGATACGCAGTATTTT
TRBV29-1	-	TRBJ2-5	-	CSVLDGQETQYF	TGCAGCGTTCTTGACGGGCAAGAGACCCAGTACTTC